These 8 T cell receptor beta chains share one sample of origin, sequenced in a study of T cells in Graves' hyperthyroidism and ophthalmopathy. Amplified TCR beta CDR3 regions came from RNA transcripts. RT-PCR in the first round (using the HTBI primer set) targeted the TCR CDR3. One entry per CDR3 protein, called by TCRdb with MiXCR from the multiplex PCR reads. Here the sample spans 500,000 to 550,000 distinct CDR3 sequences, 20% being singletons. The sample comprised blood. The receptor source for this set is a man aged 40-55 years with Graves' ophthalmopathy.

In this sample, this clonotype turned up a few times. This rearrangement joins TRBV5-1 to TRBJ2-6; possible D gene TRBD1, 6 bases. The germline gives CDR1 SGHRS, CDR2 YFSETQ. V lost 6 bases to trimming and J lost 0 bases, with 16 bases between them. The CDR3 has 17 residues. The DNA for the CDR3 is TGCGCCAGCAACGAGGACAGAGGTATCTCTGGGGCCAACGTCCTGACTTTC. It encodes CASNEDRGISGANVLTF.

The chain couples TRBV5-1 to TRBJ2-3, with 11 nucleotides matching TRBD2. Germline V gene lookup returns CDR1 SGHRS and CDR2 YFSETQ. The CDR3 contains 14 residues. With V trimmed by 3 bases and J by 9 bases, 6 bases remained unmatched. CDR3 protein: CASSWGASGRTQYF. CDR3 in DNA: TGCGCCAGCAGCTGGGGGGCTAGCGGGAGGACGCAGTATTTT.

This clonotype came up a few times. CDR3 sequence reads: CASSSSVTTQYF. In DNA form, the CDR3 reads TGTGCCAGCAGTTCTAGCGTCACTACGCAGTATTTT. The chain employs TRBV6-1 and TRBJ2-3; the D gene is possibly TRBD2 (6 bases). Trimming shortened V by 5 bases and J by 8 bases, and 11 bases separated the two germline ends. The germline gives CDR1 MNHNS, CDR2 SASEGT. The CDR3 length is 12 residues.

V is TRBV9 and J is TRBJ1-1; perhaps TRBD1 as D (6 bases). CDR1 and CDR2 (germline): SGDLS, YYNGEE. V lost 3 bases, J lost 0 bases, and 12 bases lay in between. The CDR3 has 15 amino acids. The CDR3 nucleotides are TGTGCCAGCAGCGCTACAGGGCAGGTGAACACTGAAGCTTTCTTT. Translating it yields CASSATGQVNTEAFF. Full variable domain (missing parts from reference TRBV9 and TRBJ1-1): DSGVTQTPKHLITATGQRVTLRCSPRSGDLSVYWYQQSLDQGLQFLIQYYNGEERAKGNILERFSAQQFPDLHSELNLSSLELGDSALYFCASSATGQVNTEAFFGQGTRLTVV.

The genes are TRBV6-1 and TRBJ2-1; 8 bases map to TRBD2. The CDR3 runs to 21 residues. V trimming: 6 bases; J trimming: 1 base; junction bases outside the gene matches: 23. CDR1 is MNHNS, CDR2 SASEGT, per germline. CDR3 sequence: CASSPTRVTNSGIWSYNEQFF. The CDR3 coding sequence is TGTGCCAGCAGCCCTACGAGGGTCACAAATAGCGGGATATGGTCCTACAATGAGCAGTTCTTC.

V is TRBV7-3 and J is TRBJ1-2; possibly TRBD1 for D (5 bases). The ends were cut back, 5 bases at V and 3 bases at J, with 16 bases in the middle. The CDR3 covers 15 residues. Germline V gene sequence: CDR1 SGHTA, CDR2 FQGTGA. The CDR3 is CASSPGGVGHYGYTF. In nucleotides, the CDR3 is TGTGCCAGCAGCCCGGGGGGGGTTGGGCACTATGGCTACACCTTC.

This clonotype was seen ten or more times. The chain has TRBV7-2 and TRBJ2-7; TRBD1 agrees at 7 bases. J gave up 2 bases and V 4 bases, and 8 bases lay outside the gene matches. Germline values: CDR1 SGHTA, CDR2 FQGNSA. The CDR3 totals 15 residues. CDR3: CASSSQTGLTYEQYF. In DNA form, the CDR3 reads TGTGCCAGCAGCTCACAGACAGGGTTAACCTACGAGCAGTACTTC.

The genes are TRBV2 and TRBJ2-1; 7 bases agree with TRBD1. The CDR3 is 20 residues long. CDR1 SNHLY and CDR2 FYNNEI come from the germline V gene. The V gene end was trimmed by 5 bases and the J gene end by 6 bases; junction bases not matched to a gene: 25. The CDR3 DNA is TGTGCCAGCAGTCTTACCCGGGACAGCAGCTTCGGACCAGACTTCAATGAGCAGTTCTTC. Translated, it gives CASSLTRDSSFGPDFNEQFF. The whole variable domain, remainder taken from reference TRBV2 and TRBJ2-1, is EPEVTQTPSHQVTQMGQEVILRCVPISNHLYFYWYRQILGQKVEFLVSFYNNEISEKSEIFDDQFSVERPDGSNFTLKIRSTKLEDSAMYFCASSLTRDSSFGPDFNEQFFGPGTRLTVL.